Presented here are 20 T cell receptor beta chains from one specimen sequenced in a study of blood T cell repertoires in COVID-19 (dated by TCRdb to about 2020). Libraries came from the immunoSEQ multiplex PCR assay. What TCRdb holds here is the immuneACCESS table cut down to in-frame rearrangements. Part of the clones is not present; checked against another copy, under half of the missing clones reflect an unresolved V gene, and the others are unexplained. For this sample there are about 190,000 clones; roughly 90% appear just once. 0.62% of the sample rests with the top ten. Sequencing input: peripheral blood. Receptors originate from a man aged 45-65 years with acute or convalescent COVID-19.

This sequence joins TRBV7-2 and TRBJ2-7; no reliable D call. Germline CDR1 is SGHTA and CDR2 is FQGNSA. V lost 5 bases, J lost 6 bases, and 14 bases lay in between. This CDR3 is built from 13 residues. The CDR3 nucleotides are TGTGCCAGCAGCCCCGGAGCAAGCCGCGAGCAGTACTTC. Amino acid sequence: CASSPGASREQYF.

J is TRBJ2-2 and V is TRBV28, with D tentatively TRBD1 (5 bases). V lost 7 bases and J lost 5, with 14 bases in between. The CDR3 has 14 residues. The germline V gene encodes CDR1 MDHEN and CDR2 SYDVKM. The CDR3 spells CASNGQGWTGELFF. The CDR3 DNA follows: TGTGCCAGCAATGGGCAGGGATGGACCGGGGAGCTGTTTTTT.

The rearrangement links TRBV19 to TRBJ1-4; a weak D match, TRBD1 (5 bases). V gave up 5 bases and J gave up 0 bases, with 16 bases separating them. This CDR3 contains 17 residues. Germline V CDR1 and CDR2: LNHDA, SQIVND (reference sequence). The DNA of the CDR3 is TGTGCCAGTAGTGCAGGACATGGAATGGCAACTAATGAAAAACTGTTTTTT. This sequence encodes CASSAGHGMATNEKLFF.

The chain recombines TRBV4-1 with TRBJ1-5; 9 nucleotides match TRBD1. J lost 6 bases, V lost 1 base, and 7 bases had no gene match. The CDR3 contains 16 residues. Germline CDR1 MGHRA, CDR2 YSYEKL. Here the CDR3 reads CASSQVDRGLSQPQHF. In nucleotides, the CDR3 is TGCGCCAGCAGCCAAGTTGACAGGGGGTTGTCTCAGCCCCAGCATTTT.

Here the CDR3 reads CASSRGSTGLTDTQYF. The CDR3 nucleotides are TGTGCCAGCAGCCGAGGAAGTACGGGTCTTACAGATACGCAGTATTTT. The chain joins TRBV3-1 (or the pseudogene TRBV3-2) to TRBJ2-3; D ambiguous. Trimming pared 4 bases from V and 3 bases from J, leaving 17 bases between. Germline CDR1 is LGHDT and CDR2 is YNNKEL (reference sequence). The length of the CDR3 is 16 residues.

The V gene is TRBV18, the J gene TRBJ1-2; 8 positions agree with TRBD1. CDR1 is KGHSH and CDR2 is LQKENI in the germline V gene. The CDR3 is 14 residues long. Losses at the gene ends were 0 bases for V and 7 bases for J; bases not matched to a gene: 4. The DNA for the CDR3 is TGTGCCAGCTCACCACCTCAGGGGGCGCTTGGCTACACCTTC. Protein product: CASSPPQGALGYTF.

Here the CDR3 DNA reads TGTGCCAGCAGTTCTCGTGGACAGGCAGATTCTGAAAAACTGTTTTTT. Translated: CASSSRGQADSEKLFF. The gene calls are TRBV28 and TRBJ1-4; 7 bases line up with TRBD1. The germline V gene encodes CDR1 MDHEN and CDR2 SYDVKM. The trim removed 4 bases at V and 7 bases at J, leaving 12 bases unmatched. The CDR3 extends over 16 amino acids.

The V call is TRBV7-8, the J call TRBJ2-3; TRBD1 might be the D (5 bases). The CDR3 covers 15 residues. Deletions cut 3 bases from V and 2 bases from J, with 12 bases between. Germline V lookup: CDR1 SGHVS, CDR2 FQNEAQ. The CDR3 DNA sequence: TGTGCCAGCAGCTTGCAGGGTACGGACACAGATACGCAGTATTTT. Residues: CASSLQGTDTDTQYF. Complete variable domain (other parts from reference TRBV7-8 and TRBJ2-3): GAGVSQSPRYKVAKRGQDVALRCDPISGHVSLFWYQQALGQGPEFLTYFQNEAQLDKSGLPSDRFFAERPEGSVSTLKIQRTQQEDSAVYLCASSLQGTDTDTQYFGPGTRLTVL.

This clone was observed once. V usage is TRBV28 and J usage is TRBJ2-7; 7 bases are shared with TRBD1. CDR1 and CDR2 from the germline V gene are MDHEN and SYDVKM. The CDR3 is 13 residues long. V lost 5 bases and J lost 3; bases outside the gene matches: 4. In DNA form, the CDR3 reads TGTGCCAGCAGTAGACAGGGTTTCTACGAGCAGTACGTC. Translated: CASSRQGFYEQYV.

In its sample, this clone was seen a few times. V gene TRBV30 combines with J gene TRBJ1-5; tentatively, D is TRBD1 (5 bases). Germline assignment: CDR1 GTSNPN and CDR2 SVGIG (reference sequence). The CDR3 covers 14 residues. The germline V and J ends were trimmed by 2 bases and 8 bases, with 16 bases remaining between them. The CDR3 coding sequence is TGTGCCTGGAGTAACGGACAAGGACGGGAGCCCCAGCATTTT. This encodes CAWSNGQGREPQHF.

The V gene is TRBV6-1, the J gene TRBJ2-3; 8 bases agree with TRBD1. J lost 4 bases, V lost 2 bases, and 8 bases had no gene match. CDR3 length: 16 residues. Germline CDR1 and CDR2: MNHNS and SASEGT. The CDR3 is CASSEWTGSSADTQYF. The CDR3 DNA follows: TGTGCCAGCAGTGAATGGACAGGGTCATCGGCAGATACGCAGTATTTT.

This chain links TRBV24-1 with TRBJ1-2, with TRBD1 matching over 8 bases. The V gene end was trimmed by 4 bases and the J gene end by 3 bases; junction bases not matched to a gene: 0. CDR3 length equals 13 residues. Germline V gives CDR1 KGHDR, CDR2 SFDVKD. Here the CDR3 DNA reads TGTGCCACCAGTGAGACAGGGGACTATGGCTACACCTTC. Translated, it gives CATSETGDYGYTF.

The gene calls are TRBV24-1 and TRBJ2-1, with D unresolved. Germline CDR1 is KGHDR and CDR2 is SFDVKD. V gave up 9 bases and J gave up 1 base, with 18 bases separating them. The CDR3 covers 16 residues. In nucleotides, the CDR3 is TGTGCCACCTCGGGTAGCACCCGAAGGTCCTACAATGAGCAGTTCTTC. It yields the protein CATSGSTRRSYNEQFF.

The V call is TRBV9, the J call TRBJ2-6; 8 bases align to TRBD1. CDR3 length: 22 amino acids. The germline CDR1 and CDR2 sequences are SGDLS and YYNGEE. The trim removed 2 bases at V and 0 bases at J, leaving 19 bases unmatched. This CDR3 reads CASSVSLGLDRGIYSGANVLTF. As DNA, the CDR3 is TGTGCCAGCAGCGTCTCCCTCGGGCTCGACAGGGGAATTTACTCTGGGGCCAACGTCCTGACTTTC.

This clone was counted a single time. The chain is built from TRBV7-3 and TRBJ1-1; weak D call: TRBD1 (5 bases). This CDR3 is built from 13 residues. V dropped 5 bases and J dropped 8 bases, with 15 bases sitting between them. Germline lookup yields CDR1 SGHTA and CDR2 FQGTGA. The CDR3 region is CASSPYSGAEAFF. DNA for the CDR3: TGTGCCAGCAGCCCGTACAGCGGGGCAGAAGCTTTCTTT.

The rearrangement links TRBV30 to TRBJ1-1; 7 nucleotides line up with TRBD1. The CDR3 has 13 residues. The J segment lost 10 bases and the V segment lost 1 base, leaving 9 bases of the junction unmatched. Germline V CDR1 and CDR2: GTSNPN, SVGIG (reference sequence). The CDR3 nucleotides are TGTGCCTGGAGTGCCCGACAGGGTCTTGGAGCTTTCTTT. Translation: CAWSARQGLGAFF.

Written as DNA, the CDR3 is TGTGCCAGCAGCTTGGGTCCAGGATACGAGCAGTACGTC. It encodes CASSLGPGYEQYV. The rearrangement uses TRBV5-5 and TRBJ2-7; D call uncertain. V was cut by 0 bases and J by 4 bases, with 8 bases left in between. This CDR3 has 13 amino acids. Germline V lookup: CDR1 SGHKS, CDR2 YYEKEE (reference sequence).

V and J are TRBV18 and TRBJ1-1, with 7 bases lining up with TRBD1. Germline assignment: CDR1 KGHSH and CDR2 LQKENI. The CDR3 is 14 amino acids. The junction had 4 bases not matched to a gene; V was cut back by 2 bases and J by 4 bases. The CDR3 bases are TGTGCCAGCTCACCATCGGCAGGGGGCACTGAAGCTTTCTTT. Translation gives CASSPSAGGTEAFF.

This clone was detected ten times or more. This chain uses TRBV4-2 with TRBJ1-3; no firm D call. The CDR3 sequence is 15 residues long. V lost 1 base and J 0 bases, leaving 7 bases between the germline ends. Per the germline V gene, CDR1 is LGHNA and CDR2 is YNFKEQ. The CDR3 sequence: CASSQGAGSGNTIYF. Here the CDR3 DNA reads TGTGCCAGCAGCCAAGGGGCGGGCTCTGGAAACACCATATATTTT.

CDR3 in amino acids: CASSPSGRNEKLFF. CDR3 coding DNA: TGTGCCAGCAGTCCGAGCGGTCGTAATGAAAAACTGTTTTTT. The chain links TRBV6-6 to TRBJ1-4, with D unclear. CDR3 size: 14 residues. V was shortened by 5 bases and J by 4 bases, with 11 bases between the two germline ends. Germline assignment: CDR1 MNHNY and CDR2 SVGAGI (reference sequence).